This is a list of T cell receptor beta chains from one sample in a study of glioma-infiltrating T cells. One entry per CDR3 protein, called by TCRdb with MiXCR from the multiplex PCR reads. The sample contains tens of thousands of distinct CDR3 sequences, approximately 22% of which appear only once. Material: glioma tissue, nonneoplastic brain tissue, or PBMCs (not recorded which). These receptors were taken from a human donor with low-grade glioma or glioblastoma, undergoing nonglioma brain surgery, or in good health (not recorded which). The CDR3 runs from the conserved cysteine through the conserved F or W. Each record gives: J gene, V gene, CDR3 protein.

>TRBJ2-3|TRBV15
CATSTDGGPDTQYF
>TRBJ2-1|TRBV4-1
CASSLQTSSNEQFF
>TRBJ1-2|TRBV12-3/TRBV12-4
CASSETAYYGYTF
>TRBJ2-7|TRBV13
CASSQRGSGTYEQYF
>TRBJ2-5|TRBV2
CASKLLAGVAETQYF
>TRBJ1-2|TRBV4-1
CASSQAEYYGYTF
>TRBJ2-6|TRBV10-3
CAISESDSGANVLTF
>TRBJ2-1|TRBV7-9
CASTEDRASYNEQFF
>TRBJ1-4|TRBV10-3
CAISGATNENLFF
>TRBJ1-1|TRBV10-3
CAIRGDRDTEAFF
>TRBJ2-3|TRBV11-2
CASSSSLAGGYGTQYF
>TRBJ1-4|TRBV7-9
CASSPEAVATNEKLFF
>TRBJ1-1|TRBV7-2
CASSLEWGRDTEAFF
>TRBJ2-1|TRBV28
CASSPRQGTYNEQFF
>TRBJ1-1|TRBV18
CASSPLDRNTEAFF
>TRBJ2-7|TRBV2
CASSEAPNTGQYF
>TRBJ2-5|TRBV18
CASSLVLQETQYF
>TRBJ2-3|TRBV6-1
CASRDQGRGGEIADTQYF
>TRBJ2-1|TRBV7-9
CASSLINGNEQFF
>TRBJ2-5|TRBV10-3
CAISARGQTETQYF
>TRBJ2-7|TRBV7-2
CASSRDYVYEQYF
>TRBJ2-7|TRBV7-2
CASSLGGFGGGVSYEQYF
>TRBJ2-7|TRBV27
CASSFGRQTYEQYF
>TRBJ1-1|TRBV20-1
CSARDRGANTEAFF
>TRBJ2-2|TRBV12-3/TRBV12-4
CASSPSGTGHTGELFF
>TRBJ1-5|TRBV7-9
CASSLAGSDNQPQHF
>TRBJ1-1|TRBV20-1
CSAVRGMNTEAFF
>TRBJ2-3|TRBV15
CATSRDIATGVRTDTQYF
>TRBJ1-2|TRBV18
CASSPSEGGRGYTF
>TRBJ2-2|TRBV7-2
CASNGRGPNTGELFF
>TRBJ2-1|TRBV6-1
CASSRGTAYNEQFF
>TRBJ2-1|TRBV15
CATSRLGLAGANNEQFF
>TRBJ2-7|TRBV20-1
CSASHRRSYEQYF
>TRBJ1-2|TRBV20-1
CSAPRQLGGYYVYTF
>TRBJ1-2|TRBV7-2
CASSLRRDFGYTF
>TRBJ1-1|TRBV7-2
CASSLVLNTEAFF
>TRBJ2-1|TRBV7-9
CASSAGQVYEQFF
>TRBJ2-1|TRBV5-4
CASSPPGTGANEQFF
>TRBJ2-3|TRBV5-1
CASSLNSRADTQYF
>TRBJ1-4|TRBV7-9
CASSLIREKLFF
>TRBJ1-5|TRBV12-3/TRBV12-4
CASSRTSNQPQHF
>TRBJ2-5|TRBV20-1
CSARGVDRKETQYF
>TRBJ2-7|TRBV11-1
CASSFDRVSEQYF
>TRBJ1-5|TRBV20-1
CSASTERENQPQHF
>TRBJ2-7|TRBV18
CASSGGAVVGPYEQYF
>TRBJ1-1|TRBV2
CASSEQENTEAFF
>TRBJ1-2|TRBV20-1
CSARATGAYGYTF
>TRBJ2-7|TRBV3-1
CASSRKGGLHEQYF
>TRBJ2-5|TRBV20-1
CSDTGTSTFQETQHF
>TRBJ1-4|TRBV19
CASSIGGLQNEKLFF
>TRBJ1-6|TRBV5-1
CASRGPRSWTQGNSPLHF